The 30 T cell receptor beta chains reported below all come from one sample, sequenced in a study of blood T cell repertoires in COVID-19. The table came from immunoSEQ multiplex PCR; TCRdb's copy has only in-frame clones and leaves some out. In the table there are about 380,000 clones, around 90% of which are singletons. Sequenced sample: PBMCs or T cells enriched from blood (not recorded which). Receptors were obtained from a woman between 18 and 29 years old who had recovered from COVID-19.

The chain carries TRBV6-5 and TRBJ2-1, with D possibly TRBD1 on 6 matching bases. The ends were cut back, 2 bases at V and 6 bases at J, with 8 bases in the middle. The CDR3 extends over 13 amino acids. From germline, CDR1 is MNHEY and CDR2 SVGAGI. Written as DNA, the CDR3 is TGTGCCAGCAGTTACGTAGGGGGCAATGAGCAGTTCTTC. Translating it yields CASSYVGGNEQFF.

The rearrangement joins TRBV30 to TRBJ1-2, with 8 bases lining up with TRBD1. The germline CDR1 and CDR2 sequences are GTSNPN and SVGIG (reference sequence). Trimming took 1 base from V and 3 from J; bases not matched to a gene: 4. This CDR3 region has 14 residues. CDR3 bases: TGTGCCTGGAGTGCAGACAGGGGAGACTATGGCTACACCTTC. Amino acids: CAWSADRGDYGYTF.

The chain has TRBV4-3 and TRBJ1-1; D possibly corresponds to TRBD1 (5 bases). The CDR3 has 13 residues. Germline V gene data show CDR1 as LGHNA and CDR2 as YSLEER. Trimming pared 0 bases from V and 5 bases from J, leaving 7 bases between. The CDR3 nucleotides read TGCGCCAGCAGCCAAGAACCAGGGACTGAAGCTTTCTTT. It specifies CASSQEPGTEAFF.

This rearrangement joins TRBV2 to TRBJ1-5, with TRBD1 as a possible D gene (5 bases). V lost 7 bases, J lost 5 bases, and 9 bases lay in between. The CDR3 contains 12 residues. Germline CDR1 SNHLY, CDR2 FYNNEI. The CDR3 coding sequence is TGTGCCAGCAACCAGGGCGATCAGCCCCAGCATTTT. It codes for CASNQGDQPQHF.

This chain connects TRBV9 to TRBJ2-3; possible D gene TRBD1, 5 bases. CDR3 length equals 15 residues. V lost 0 bases, J lost 5 bases, and 13 bases lay in between. The V gene's germline CDR1 is SGDLS and CDR2 YYNGEE. CDR3 amino acids: CASSVDGATGDTQYF. The CDR3 nucleotides are TGTGCCAGCAGCGTAGATGGCGCAACAGGAGATACGCAGTATTTT.

The genes are TRBV27 and TRBJ2-3; D uncertain. Germline V gene lookup returns CDR1 MNHEY and CDR2 SMNVEV (reference sequence). The length of the CDR3 is 13 residues. Trimming took 2 bases from V and 1 from J, leaving 4 bases between them. In DNA, the CDR3 is TGTGCCAGCAGTTTACATGGCACAGATACGCAGTATTTT. Translating it yields CASSLHGTDTQYF.

Ten or more counts support this clone. The chain couples TRBV5-1 to TRBJ1-1; D is unclear. Germline-derived CDR1 and CDR2 are SGHRS and YFSETQ. The CDR3 runs to 13 residues. V was pared by 2 bases and J by 0 bases, with 5 bases between. CDR3 residues: CASSFTMNTEAFF. CDR3 DNA: TGCGCCAGCAGCTTTACTATGAACACTGAAGCTTTCTTT.

This clone was counted between two and nine times. The J gene is TRBJ1-2, the V gene TRBV7-9; D possibly corresponds to TRBD1 (6 bases). In germline, CDR1 is SEHNR, CDR2 FQNEAQ (reference sequence). This CDR3 has 17 amino acids. V lost 5 bases and J 4 bases, leaving 23 bases between the germline ends. CDR3 residues: CASSQGGAGGAPYGYTF. CDR3 DNA sequence: TGTGCCAGCAGCCAAGGAGGGGCGGGGGGCGCTCCCTATGGCTACACCTTC.

The chain combines TRBV19 with TRBJ1-1, with D possibly being TRBD1 (6 bases). The V and J ends lost 3 bases and 0 bases respectively, with 11 bases between them. Germline V CDR1 and CDR2: LNHDA, SQIVND (reference sequence). CDR3 length equals 15 residues. Written as DNA, the CDR3 is TGTGCCAGTAGTATTTATAAGGGGGTGAACACTGAAGCTTTCTTT. Translated, it gives CASSIYKGVNTEAFF.

This clone turned up a few times. The chain employs TRBV3-1 (or the pseudogene TRBV3-2) and TRBJ2-3, with 10 bases that match TRBD1. Germline V CDR1 and CDR2: LGHDT, YNNKEL (reference sequence). V dropped 6 bases and J dropped 1; count of bases not matched to a gene: 1. The CDR3 spans 14 residues. The CDR3 DNA is TGTGCCAGCAGGGACAGGGGGGGCACAGATACGCAGTATTTT. This codes for CASRDRGGTDTQYF.

The J gene is TRBJ1-3, the V gene TRBV30; D perhaps matches TRBD1 (6 bases). V was trimmed by 0 bases and J by 2 bases, leaving 11 bases between them. The CDR3 contains 15 residues. CDR1 is GTSNPN, CDR2 SVGIG, per germline (reference sequence). CDR3: CAWSVRSGAGNTIYF. In DNA form, the CDR3 reads TGTGCCTGGAGTGTACGGTCAGGGGCTGGAAACACCATATATTTT.

This clone was detected once. V and J are TRBV24-1 and TRBJ2-1; 8 nucleotides match TRBD2. Germline lookup yields CDR1 KGHDR and CDR2 SFDVKD. The CDR3 spans 13 residues. With 7 bases clipped from V and 6 bases from J, the junction kept 4 bases outside the gene matches. The CDR3 is CATRAGTSNEQFF. The CDR3 coding sequence is TGTGCCACCAGGGCCGGGACTAGCAATGAGCAGTTCTTC.

The rearrangement joins TRBV7-2 to TRBJ2-2, with TRBD1 matching over 9 bases. CDR1 and CDR2 (germline): SGHTA, FQGNSA. The ends lost 5 bases at V and 1 base at J; junction bases unmatched: 11. This CDR3 is 18 amino acids long. The CDR3 coding sequence is TGTGCCAGCAGCACTCGACCGCCGGGACAGGGGAACACCGGGGAGCTGTTTTTT. Its translation is CASSTRPPGQGNTGELFF. Drawing the rest from reference TRBV7-2 and TRBJ2-2, the complete variable domain is GAGVSQSPSNKVTEKGKDVELRCDPISGHTALYWYRQSLGQGLEFLIYFQGNSAPDKSGLPSDRFSAERTGGSVSTLTIQRTQQEDSAVYLCASSTRPPGQGNTGELFFGEGSRLTVL.

The chain joins TRBV19 to TRBJ2-5; 7 bases map to TRBD2. CDR3 size: 13 residues. J was trimmed by 4 bases and V by 7 bases; bases with no gene match: 6. CDR1 and CDR2 (germline): LNHDA, SQIVND (reference sequence). CDR3 nucleotide sequence: TGTGCCAGTACAGGGACTACCCGAGAGACCCAGTACTTC. Translation: CASTGTTRETQYF. The whole variable domain, remainder taken from reference TRBV19 and TRBJ2-5, is DGGITQSPKYLFRKEGQNVTLSCEQNLNHDAMYWYRQDPGQGLRLIYYSQIVNDFQKGDIAEGYSVSREKKESFPLTVTSAQKNPTAFYLCASTGTTRETQYFGPGTRLLVL.

The chain links TRBV28 to TRBJ2-7, with D possibly matching TRBD2 (5 bases). The CDR3 contains 14 residues. The ends were cut back, 8 bases at V and 6 bases at J, with 20 bases in the middle. CDR1 is MDHEN, CDR2 SYDVKM, per germline. CDR3 sequence reads: CASETALRDTEQYF. Here the CDR3 DNA reads TGTGCCAGCGAAACCGCACTCCGGGATACCGAGCAGTACTTC.

Here the CDR3 reads CASSLGGRALDEQYF. The CDR3 bases are TGTGCCAGCAGCTTAGGCGGCAGGGCTCTTGACGAGCAGTACTTC. This sequence joins TRBV11-3 and TRBJ2-7; D perhaps matches TRBD1 (5 bases). CDR1 is SGHNT and CDR2 is YENEEA in the germline V gene. This CDR3 has 15 residues. V lost 1 base to trimming and J lost 5 bases, with 15 bases between them.

The chain links TRBV25-1 to TRBJ2-7, with 9 bases lining up with TRBD1. The trim removed 2 bases at V and 0 bases at J, leaving 5 bases unmatched. Germline-derived CDR1 and CDR2 are MGHDK and SYGVNS. The CDR3 runs 16 residues. The CDR3 is CASSEVDRGASYEQYF. CDR3 in DNA: TGTGCCAGCAGTGAAGTCGACAGGGGGGCCTCCTACGAGCAGTACTTC.

The chain joins TRBV19 to TRBJ1-5, with D perhaps TRBD1 (5 bases). V was cut by 4 bases and J by 3 bases, with 16 bases left in between. CDR1 and CDR2 from the germline V gene are LNHDA and SQIVND (reference sequence). This CDR3 comprises 16 residues. The CDR3 sequence is CASSNRGLTYNQPQHF. CDR3 nucleotide sequence: TGTGCCAGTAGTAATCGGGGACTCACCTACAATCAGCCCCAGCATTTT. The full variable domain, with the rest looked up from reference TRBV19 and TRBJ1-5, is DGGITQSPKYLFRKEGQNVTLSCEQNLNHDAMYWYRQDPGQGLRLIYYSQIVNDFQKGDIAEGYSVSREKKESFPLTVTSAQKNPTAFYLCASSNRGLTYNQPQHFGDGTRLSIL.

This chain joins TRBV7-9 and TRBJ1-2, with TRBD1 matching 7 bases. J lost 2 bases, V lost 4 bases, and 1 base had no gene match. In germline, CDR1 is SEHNR, CDR2 FQNEAQ (reference sequence). The length of the CDR3 is 13 residues. Here the CDR3 reads CASSSGQNYGYTF. In DNA, the CDR3 is TGTGCCAGCAGCTCGGGACAGAACTATGGCTACACCTTC.

This clone came up once. DNA for the CDR3: TGTGCCAGCAGCGAGATACAGGGGTATAGCACCATATATTTT. It translates to CASSEIQGYSTIYF. The V call is TRBV2, the J call TRBJ1-3, with 7 bases fitting TRBD1. Germline values: CDR1 SNHLY, CDR2 FYNNEI. With 6 bases clipped from V and 9 bases from J, the junction kept 11 bases outside the gene matches. The CDR3 has 14 residues.

This chain links TRBV5-1 with TRBJ1-2; D may be TRBD1 (6 bases). The CDR3 extends over 14 amino acids. V gave up 4 bases and J gave up 4 bases, with 14 bases separating them. Germline CDR1 reads SGHRS; CDR2 reads YFSETQ. CDR3 sequence: CASSTGTSGYGYTF. The CDR3, as DNA: TGCGCCAGCAGCACCGGGACATCGGGCTATGGCTACACCTTC.

This rearrangement joins TRBV28 to TRBJ2-1, with 8 bases identical to TRBD1. The CDR3 sequence is 12 residues long. The J segment lost 12 bases and the V segment lost 6 bases, leaving 7 bases of the junction unmatched. Per germline, CDR1 MDHEN and CDR2 SYDVKM. CDR3 residues: CASSYLDRGQFF. The CDR3 bases are TGTGCCAGCAGCTACCTCGACAGGGGGCAGTTCTTC.

This clone was observed a single time. This chain connects TRBV15 to TRBJ1-2, with TRBD1 matching over 10 bases. This CDR3 is built from 15 residues. V gave up 1 base and J gave up 8 bases; unmatched junction bases: 7. In germline, CDR1 is LNHNV, CDR2 YYDKDF (reference sequence). This chain's CDR3 is CATSRARDRGQGYTF. CDR3 in DNA: TGTGCCACCAGCAGAGCTCGCGACAGGGGGCAGGGCTACACCTTC.

The table lists this clone with a count of one. In DNA, the CDR3 is TGCGCCAGCAGCTTGGAGCGGGGAACAGAGACCCAGTACTTC. Amino acids: CASSLERGTETQYF. V usage is TRBV5-1 and J usage is TRBJ2-5; TRBD2 matches 7 bases. V was pared by 0 bases and J by 4 bases, with 3 bases of the junction left unmatched. The CDR3 totals 14 residues. CDR1 SGHRS and CDR2 YFSETQ come from the germline V gene.

In its sample, this clone was seen once. The V call is TRBV28, the J call TRBJ1-5, with D uncertain. V dropped 5 bases and J dropped 6 bases, with 8 bases sitting between them. This CDR3 comprises 12 residues. Germline V gene data show CDR1 as MDHEN and CDR2 as SYDVKM. CDR3 bases: TGTGCCAGCAGTGTAAGCGGTCAGCCCCAGCATTTT. The encoded protein is CASSVSGQPQHF.

The count of this clone is one. The CDR3: CASRRTGNTEAFF. The DNA of the CDR3 is TGTGCCAGCAGGCGGACAGGGAACACTGAAGCTTTCTTT. The chain joins TRBV7-9 to TRBJ1-1; 7 bases fit TRBD1. The germline V gene encodes CDR1 SEHNR and CDR2 FQNEAQ (reference sequence). This CDR3 has 13 residues. V was pared by 6 bases and J by 1 base, with 2 bases of the junction left unmatched.

The rearrangement uses TRBV11-2 and TRBJ1-4; D call uncertain. Germline V gene lookup returns CDR1 SGHAT and CDR2 FQNNGV. The CDR3 has 11 residues. V lost 3 bases to trimming and J lost 7 bases, with 3 bases between them. CDR3 region: CASSFGEKLFF. In nucleotides, the CDR3 is TGTGCCAGCAGCTTCGGTGAAAAACTGTTTTTT.

V is TRBV7-9 and J is TRBJ2-7, with 8 nucleotides matching TRBD1. CDR3 size: 12 residues. Germline CDR1 is SEHNR and CDR2 is FQNEAQ (reference sequence). V lost 6 bases and J lost 6; bases outside the gene matches: 4. This chain's CDR3 is CASRFGTGEQYF. The CDR3 DNA is TGTGCCAGCAGATTCGGGACAGGCGAGCAGTACTTC.

V is TRBV5-1 and J is TRBJ1-1; 7 bases match TRBD1. This CDR3 contains 15 residues. The J segment lost 6 bases and the V segment lost 0 bases, leaving 8 bases of the junction unmatched. Germline CDR1 SGHRS, CDR2 YFSETQ. The CDR3 loop reads CASSLERGGRAEAFF. The CDR3 DNA follows: TGCGCCAGCAGCTTGGAGAGAGGGGGCAGGGCTGAAGCTTTCTTT.

The chain uses TRBV10-3 and TRBJ1-1; D possibly corresponds to TRBD1 (6 bases). V lost 11 bases and J 0 bases, leaving 16 bases between the germline ends. The V gene's germline CDR1 is ENHRY and CDR2 SYGVKD. This CDR3 comprises 14 residues. CDR3 sequence reads: CAAGSGHLNTEAFF. The CDR3 DNA follows: TGTGCCGCCGGATCGGGACACCTGAACACTGAAGCTTTCTTT.